The source of this TCR beta chain is a study of T-cell memory formation after mild COVID-19. Study-level background: Largely, the TCR clusters proved donor specific. Study-wide results and caveats: Clones that got smaller from day 15 to 85 had even CD4/CD8, while clones growing later tipped toward CD4+. Cross-reactive memory apparently joined, as some responding clones appeared in pre-infection memory.

After 5'RACE with constant-segment primers, TCR alpha and TCR beta cDNA libraries carrying sample barcodes and UMIs were obtained. From the 5' RACE reads, TCRdb called clonotypes with MiXCR, one entry per CDR3 protein. The data contain over 450,000 distinct CDR3 sequences, around 21% of them singletons. About this clonotype: Its antigen is unidentified.

The CDR3 has 16 residues. Germline V CDR1 and CDR2: SGDLS, YYNGEE. The germline V and J ends were trimmed by 0 bases and 0 bases, with 10 bases remaining between them. The source is an adult woman who had mild COVID-19 (a few samples of this study predate the infection). Cell type and time point are not known. The sequenced sample consisted of PBMCs or a T cell subset sorted from them (not recorded which). The chain employs TRBV9 and TRBJ2-1; D gene unclear. As DNA, the CDR3 is TGTGCCAGCAGCGTAGCGGTCGGAAGCTCCTACAATGAGCAGTTCTTC. It codes for CASSVAVGSSYNEQFF.